This T cell receptor beta chain was captured in a study of blood T cell repertoires in COVID-19. At the level of the study: COVID-19 samples, acute and convalescent, were from the United States, Italy and Spain.

In the original processing: From reference gene primer amplification, estimates of nucleated cell counts were derived. The repertoire was sequenced with immunoSEQ multiplex PCR; TCRdb's copy has only in-frame clones and lacks some. The V and J calls and the clone size are those of that table, but D and trimming were determined from the DNA. The sample records 100,000 to 150,000 clones, about 88% being singletons. V lost 0 bases and J lost 5; bases outside the gene matches: 12. CDR1 is GTSNPN and CDR2 is SVGIG in the germline V gene (reference sequence). The length of the CDR3 is 16 residues. Donors in Cohort 3 counted as recovered after two negative PCRs, clearance, or symptom resolution.

The genes are TRBV30 and TRBJ2-5, with 7 bases aligning to TRBD1. The source is a woman aged 45 to 65 who had recovered from COVID-19. Sequencing used PBMCs or T cells enriched from blood (not recorded which). The CDR3: CAWSVPSTGPFETQYF. The DNA of the CDR3 is TGTGCCTGGAGTGTACCCTCGACAGGGCCCTTTGAGACCCAGTACTTC.